This TCR beta chain stems from a study of T-cell reconstitution after alpha-beta-depleted transplantation in children. Study-wide results and limits: At around two months after transplant, the alpha-beta T cells were reportedly derived from several hundred expanded clones that came from non-depleted graft cells. One year after transplant, T-cell counts and diversity came mostly from newly produced T cells. For some patients, TCRbeta diversity was high at day 60 because of recipient T cells and thymic progenitors that survived.

Trimming removed 6 bases from V and 3 bases from J, with 14 bases in between. The V gene's germline CDR1 is MNHNS and CDR2 SASEGT. CDR3 size: 14 residues. This clonotype was observed at least ten times. No antigen is known for it. Unique molecular identifiers were incorporated when the TCRbeta library was constructed. MiXCR, applied by TCRdb to the PCR reads, yields one record per CDR3 protein. In the table there are over 200,000 distinct CDR3 sequences, 7.5% to 9.5% of which are singletons. The sequence derives from a male patient aged 2 to 9 who had a stem cell transplant for acute myeloid leukemia, so the T cells may come from the graft donor. This specimen consisted of PBMCs, mostly from graft donor cells, obtained 360 days after TCRalphabeta/CD19-depleted stem cell transplant. The chain is built from TRBV6-1 and TRBJ1-1, with D possibly matching TRBD1 (6 bases). The CDR3 spells CASSPIQGHTEAFF. CDR3 sequence (DNA): TGTGCCAGCAGCCCTATACAGGGACACACTGAAGCTTTCTTT.